A selection of T cell receptor beta chains follows, all from one sample in a study of control samples from healthy donors and cancer patients. Assay used: immunoSEQ multiplex PCR; TCRdb lists only in-frame clones, some missing. The sample lists about 120,000 clones; 70% to 90% were seen once. The sample comprised blood. The receptor set was obtained from a woman aged 70-85 years in good health. CDR3s include the opening cysteine and the closing phenylalanine or tryptophan. A D gene is named only where the DNA matches it firmly. Only some rows state a clone size, as once, few, many or a class for expanded clones.

clone size | J gene | CDR3 length | D gene | V gene | CDR3 protein | CDR3 DNA
NA | TRBJ1-6 | 15 | NA | TRBV3-1/TRBV3-2 | CASSHGGTYNSPLHF | TGTGCCAGCAGCCACGGGGGGACCTATAATTCACCCCTCCACTTT
NA | TRBJ1-2 | 16 | TRBD1 | TRBV28 | CASSLSLDRGPYGYTF | TGTGCCAGCAGTTTATCCCTAGACAGGGGGCCCTATGGCTACACCTTC
once | TRBJ1-5 | 13 | NA | TRBV27 | CASSLSTGFPQHF | TGTGCCAGCAGTTTATCCACCGGATTTCCCCAGCATTTT
NA | TRBJ1-5 | 13 | NA | TRBV6-6 | CASSQGNYQPQHF | TGTGCCAGCAGTCAGGGGAATTATCAGCCCCAGCATTTT
NA | TRBJ1-1 | 16 | TRBD1 | TRBV6-1 | CASSAHDRGMNTEAFF | TGTGCCAGCAGTGCCCACGACAGGGGGATGAACACTGAAGCTTTCTTT
few | TRBJ2-5 | 11 | NA | TRBV7-9 | CASSLGEREYF | TGTGCCAGCAGCTTAGGGGAAAGGGAGTACTTC
NA | TRBJ1-5 | 14 | TRBD1 | TRBV6-2/TRBV6-3 | CASSRDRGDQPQHF | TGTGCCAGCAGCCGGGACAGGGGGGATCAGCCCCAGCATTTT
NA | TRBJ2-5 | 15 | TRBD1 | TRBV7-3 | CASSPGDSLQETQYF | TGTGCCAGCAGCCCCGGGGACAGCCTCCAAGAGACCCAGTACTTC
NA | TRBJ1-2 | 14 | TRBD1 | TRBV28 | CASSSGGTGSGYTF | TGTGCCAGCAGTTCAGGGGGGACAGGGTCTGGCTACACCTTC
NA | TRBJ1-4 | 14 | TRBD1 | TRBV28 | CASSLEQGREKLFF | TGTGCCAGCAGTTTAGAACAGGGGAGGGAAAAACTGTTTTTT
NA | TRBJ2-1 | 16 | NA | TRBV7-2 | CASSLQNLVIYNEQFF | TGTGCCAGCAGCTTGCAGAACCTAGTGATCTACAATGAGCAGTTCTTC
NA | TRBJ1-4 | 16 | NA | TRBV19 | CASSPIQGGWREKLFF | TGTGCCAGTAGCCCGATACAGGGAGGATGGAGGGAAAAACTGTTTTTT
NA | TRBJ2-6 | 16 | NA | TRBV27 | CASSLLGPIGANVLTF | TGTGCCAGCAGTTTATTGGGGCCTATCGGGGCCAACGTCCTGACTTTC
NA | TRBJ2-3 | 16 | NA | TRBV7-3 | CASSPRSGGGVDTQYF | TGTGCCAGCAGCCCCCGTAGCGGTGGGGGCGTTGATACGCAGTATTTT
NA | TRBJ1-1 | 13 | NA | TRBV29-1 | CSVEPAMNTEAFF | TGCAGCGTTGAACCCGCCATGAACACTGAAGCTTTCTTT
NA | TRBJ1-3 | 15 | TRBD1 | TRBV2 | CASSQGTDSGNTIYF | TGTGCCAGCAGTCAGGGGACAGACTCTGGAAACACCATATATTTT
NA | TRBJ1-1 | 13 | TRBD1 | TRBV2 | CASRGGQRTEAFF | TGTGCCAGCAGAGGGGGACAGCGCACTGAAGCTTTCTTT